This record covers a single TCR beta chain. Its antigen is not identified. The repertoire was sequenced with immunoSEQ multiplex PCR; TCRdb's copy has only in-frame clones and lacks some. The table lists under 80,000 clones, about 86% of them singletons, with approximately 7.7% in the top ten. The data stem from a study of OX40 agonist ivuxolimab in advanced cancers. Notes on the study in general: On average, CD8+ T cells had more expanded clones than CD4+.

Losses at the gene ends were 4 bases for V and 11 bases for J; bases not matched to a gene: 1. Germline V gene sequence: CDR1 ENHRY, CDR2 SYGVKD. CDR3 size: 12 residues. No patient had autoimmune disease or received systemic immunosuppression. The chain combines TRBV10-3 with TRBJ2-6; 8 bases align to TRBD2. This clonotype was obtained from an adult with an advanced solid tumor such as melanoma, head and neck, liver or kidney cancer. The source was CD4+ or CD8+ T cells sorted from blood, collected in a trial of the OX40 agonist ivuxolimab. The CDR3 protein is CAISGGLDVLTF. In DNA, the CDR3 is TGTGCCATCAGTGGGGGACTAGACGTCCTGACTTTC.